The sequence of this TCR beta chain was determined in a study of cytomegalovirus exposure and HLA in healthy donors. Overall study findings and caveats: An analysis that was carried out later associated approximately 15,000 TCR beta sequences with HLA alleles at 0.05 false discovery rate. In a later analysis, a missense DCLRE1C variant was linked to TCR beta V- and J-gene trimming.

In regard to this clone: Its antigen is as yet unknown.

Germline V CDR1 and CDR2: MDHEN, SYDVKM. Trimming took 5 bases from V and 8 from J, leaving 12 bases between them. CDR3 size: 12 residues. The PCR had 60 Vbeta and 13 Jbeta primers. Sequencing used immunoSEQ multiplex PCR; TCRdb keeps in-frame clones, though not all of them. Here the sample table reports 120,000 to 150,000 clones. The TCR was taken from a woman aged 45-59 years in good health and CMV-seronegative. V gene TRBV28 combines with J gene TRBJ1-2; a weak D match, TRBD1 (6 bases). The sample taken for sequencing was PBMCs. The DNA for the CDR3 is TGTGCCAGCAGTCAGGGGTCGAGGGGCTACACCTTC. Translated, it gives CASSQGSRGYTF.